These 9 T cell receptor beta chains were sequenced from one sample in a study of cytomegalovirus exposure and HLA in healthy donors. The PCR was carried out with 60 Vbeta primers and 13 Jbeta primers. Libraries were prepared by immunoSEQ multiplex PCR; TCRdb keeps only in-frame clonotypes and omits some of them. There are fewer than 90,000 clones in the sample; about 80% occur only once, and 6% lies in the top ten. The sequencing input was PBMCs. The source of these receptors is a female donor in good health and CMV-seronegative.

The chain joins TRBV4-2 to TRBJ1-1, with 9 bases matching TRBD1. The CDR3 sequence is 15 residues long. V shed 3 bases, J shed 1 base, and the junction held 3 bases outside the gene matches. Germline V gives CDR1 LGHNA, CDR2 YNFKEQ. The CDR3 nucleotides read TGTGCCAGCAGCCAGGTGGGACAGGGGAACACTGAAGCTTTCTTT. Its translation: CASSQVGQGNTEAFF.

The chain recombines TRBV7-9 with TRBJ1-5; weak D call: TRBD1 (6 bases). Germline values: CDR1 SEHNR, CDR2 FQNEAQ (reference sequence). The CDR3 has 14 residues. Deletions cut 4 bases from V and 4 bases from J, with 11 bases between. CDR3 sequence (DNA): TGTGCCAGCAGCTATAACAGGGAGAATCAGCCCCAGCATTTT. Encoded protein: CASSYNRENQPQHF.

The table lists this clone with a few counts. The chain uses TRBV2 and TRBJ2-3; D possibly corresponds to TRBD2 (6 bases). V was clipped by 6 bases and J by 4 bases, with 8 bases between them. The germline gives CDR1 SNHLY, CDR2 FYNNEI. The CDR3 has 12 amino acids. CDR3 amino acids: CASSSSADTQYF. The CDR3, as DNA: TGTGCCAGCAGCTCTAGCGCAGATACGCAGTATTTT. Complete variable domain (other parts from reference TRBV2 and TRBJ2-3): EPEVTQTPSHQVTQMGQEVILRCVPISNHLYFYWYRQILGQKVEFLVSFYNNEISEKSEIFDDQFSVERPDGSNFTLKIRSTKLEDSAMYFCASSSSADTQYFGPGTRLTVL.

The V gene is TRBV6-1, the J gene TRBJ2-5; D gene ambiguous. Germline V CDR1 and CDR2: MNHNS, SASEGT. V lost 5 bases, J lost 5 bases, and 9 bases lay in between. The CDR3 consists of 12 residues. CDR3: CASSRAEETQYF. Here the CDR3 DNA reads TGTGCCAGCAGTAGAGCTGAGGAGACCCAGTACTTC.

V gene TRBV6-5 combines with J gene TRBJ2-3, with a possible D match to TRBD2 (6 bases). V was clipped by 6 bases and J by 3 bases, with 13 bases between them. Per germline, CDR1 MNHEY and CDR2 SVGAGI. CDR3 size: 14 residues. In DNA, the CDR3 is TGTGCCAGCAGGGAGAGTGGGGGGACAGATACGCAGTATTTT. This gives the protein CASRESGGTDTQYF.

This clone was picked up a small number of times. The chain uses TRBV9 and TRBJ2-5; the match to TRBD2 covers 12 bases. V shed 3 bases and J 2 bases; nucleotides not matched to a gene: 2. The CDR3 covers 15 residues. Germline V gene lookup returns CDR1 SGDLS and CDR2 YYNGEE. The CDR3 loop is CASSGGTSGQETQYF. The CDR3 DNA reads TGTGCCAGCAGCGGAGGGACTAGCGGGCAAGAGACCCAGTACTTC. The complete variable domain, with remaining parts taken from reference TRBV9 and TRBJ2-5, reads DSGVTQTPKHLITATGQRVTLRCSPRSGDLSVYWYQQSLDQGLQFLIQYYNGEERAKGNILERFSAQQFPDLHSELNLSSLELGDSALYFCASSGGTSGQETQYFGPGTRLLVL.

The J gene is TRBJ1-1, the V gene TRBV19; 9 nucleotides line up with TRBD1. From germline, CDR1 is LNHDA and CDR2 SQIVND (reference sequence). This CDR3 spans 15 amino acids. Germline trimming cut 7 bases from V and 5 bases from J; bases unmatched to any gene: 11. In DNA form, the CDR3 reads TGTGCCAGTATTGGTCCGGGACAGGGAAGAACTGAAGCTTTCTTT. Translating gives CASIGPGQGRTEAFF.

To note about this clone: Sequence at one end of the junction differs from germline and may be a read error. The V and J genes are TRBV5-1 and TRBJ2-3; 12 bases match TRBD2. The CDR3 is 15 residues long. The germline V gene has CDR1 SGHRS and CDR2 YFSETQ. The CDR3 protein is CASSLAGTSGSSQYF. CDR3 coding DNA: TGCGCCAGCAGTTTGGCGGGGACTAGCGGGTCTTCCCAGTATTTT.

J is TRBJ2-1 and V is TRBV19; TRBD2 agrees at 16 bases. This CDR3 contains 14 residues. Germline loops: CDR1 LNHDA, CDR2 SQIVND (reference sequence). Trimming removed 10 bases from V and 10 bases from J; junction bases left unmatched: 7. The DNA of the CDR3 is TGTGCCACCCGGGGACTAGCGGGAGGGCGGGAGCAGTTCTTC. Translated: CATRGLAGGREQFF.